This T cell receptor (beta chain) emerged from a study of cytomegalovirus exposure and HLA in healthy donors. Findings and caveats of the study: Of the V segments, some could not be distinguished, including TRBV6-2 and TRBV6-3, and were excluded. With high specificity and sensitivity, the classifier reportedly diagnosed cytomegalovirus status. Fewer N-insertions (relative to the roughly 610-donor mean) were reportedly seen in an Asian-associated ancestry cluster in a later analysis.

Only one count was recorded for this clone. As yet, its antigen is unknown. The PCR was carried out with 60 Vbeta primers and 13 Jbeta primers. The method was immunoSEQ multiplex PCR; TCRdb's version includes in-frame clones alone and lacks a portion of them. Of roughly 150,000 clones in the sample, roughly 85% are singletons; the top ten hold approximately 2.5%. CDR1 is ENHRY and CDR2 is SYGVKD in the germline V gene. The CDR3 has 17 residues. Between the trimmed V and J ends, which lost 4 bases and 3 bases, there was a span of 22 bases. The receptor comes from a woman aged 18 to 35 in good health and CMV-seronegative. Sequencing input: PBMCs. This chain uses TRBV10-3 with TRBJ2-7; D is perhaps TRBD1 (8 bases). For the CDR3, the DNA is TGTGCCATCAGTGGTATGGGGGGGGGACAGGCTCTCTACGAGCAGTACTTC. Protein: CAISGMGGGQALYEQYF.